These 32 T cell receptor beta chains share one sample of origin, sequenced in a study of cytomegalovirus exposure and HLA in healthy donors. With 60 Vbeta and 13 Jbeta primers, the PCR was carried out. Profiling relied on immunoSEQ multiplex PCR, and the TCRdb table lists in-frame clones only, not all of them. The listing records 100,000 to 150,000 clones. Sequencing was carried out using PBMCs. The receptors originated from a man between 18 and 29 years old in good health and CMV-seronegative.

The chain employs TRBV9 and TRBJ2-7; possibly TRBD1 for D (6 bases). The CDR3 runs 13 residues. Germline assignment: CDR1 SGDLS and CDR2 YYNGEE. Trimming took off 0 bases at V and 6 bases at J, with 10 bases between the two ends. This CDR3 is CASSVVQGGEQYF. Here the CDR3 DNA reads TGTGCCAGCAGCGTAGTGCAAGGGGGCGAGCAGTACTTC. The whole variable domain, remainder taken from reference TRBV9 and TRBJ2-7, is DSGVTQTPKHLITATGQRVTLRCSPRSGDLSVYWYQQSLDQGLQFLIQYYNGEERAKGNILERFSAQQFPDLHSELNLSSLELGDSALYFCASSVVQGGEQYFGPGTRLTVT.

The chain has TRBV2 and TRBJ2-7, with 11 bases identical to TRBD1. Per germline, CDR1 SNHLY and CDR2 FYNNEI. The V segment lost 5 bases and the J segment 3 bases; nucleotides outside the gene matches: 6. This CDR3 region has 15 residues. CDR3 bases: TGTGCCAGCAGTTCGGGGACAGGGGGTCTCTACGAGCAGTACTTC. It is translated as CASSSGTGGLYEQYF.

V gene TRBV4-3 combines with J gene TRBJ1-3, with D unclear. The germline gives CDR1 LGHNA, CDR2 YSLEER. V was pared by 6 bases and J by 0 bases, with 9 bases between. This CDR3 spans 14 amino acids. The DNA for the CDR3 is TGCGCCAGCAGTGCGGATTACTCTGGAAACACCATATATTTT. Residues: CASSADYSGNTIYF.

As regards this clone: One junction end disagrees with the germline gene, perhaps due to a read error. The sample holds other DNA sequences that translate to the same CDR3. CDR3 in amino acids: CASSVGGTGTEAFF. CDR3 in DNA: TGTGCCAGCAGCGTTGGAGGGACAGGTACTGAGGCTTTCTTT. The chain is built from TRBV9 and TRBJ1-1; 8 nucleotides match TRBD1. The CDR3 has 14 amino acids. Per the germline V gene, CDR1 is SGDLS and CDR2 is YYNGEE. Together with reference TRBV9 and TRBJ1-1, the CDR3 gives the full variable domain: DSGVTQTPKHLITATGQRVTLRCSPRSGDLSVYWYQQSLDQGLQFLIQYYNGEERAKGNILERFSAQQFPDLHSELNLSSLELGDSALYFCASSVGGTGTEAFFGQGTRLTVV.

The chain uses TRBV5-1 and TRBJ2-2; the match to TRBD1 covers 8 bases. The junction had 4 bases not matched to a gene; V was cut back by 6 bases and J by 0 bases. The CDR3 is 15 residues long. Germline CDR1 SGHRS, CDR2 YFSETQ. The DNA for the CDR3 is TGCGCCAGCACCAGCAGGGGGCCGAACACCGGGGAGCTGTTTTTT. This gives the protein CASTSRGPNTGELFF.

CDR3 sequence: CASSLVRGGNTEAFF. DNA of the CDR3: TGCGCCAGCAGCTTGGTTCGGGGGGGGAACACTGAAGCTTTCTTT. The rearrangement links TRBV5-1 to TRBJ1-1; TRBD1 is a possible D gene (5 bases). The CDR3 covers 15 residues. Between the trimmed V and J ends, which lost 0 bases and 1 base, there was a span of 10 bases. CDR1 SGHRS and CDR2 YFSETQ come from the germline V gene. Combining the CDR3 with reference TRBV5-1 and TRBJ1-1 gives the whole variable domain KAGVTQTPRYLIKTRGQQVTLSCSPISGHRSVSWYQQTPGQGLQFLFEYFSETQRNKGNFPGRFSGRQFSNSRSEMNVSTLELGDSALYLCASSLVRGGNTEAFFGQGTRLTVV.

V is TRBV19 and J is TRBJ1-2; no definite D call. CDR1 is LNHDA, CDR2 SQIVND, per germline (reference sequence). The CDR3 has 16 residues. The V end was cut by 5 bases, the J end by 8 bases, with 24 bases between. The CDR3 DNA follows: TGTGCCAGTAGTCGCACATTTGCGGTGGCCCCCCACGGCTACACCTTC. It yields the protein CASSRTFAVAPHGYTF.

The chain carries TRBV6-6 and TRBJ2-5, with a tentative D call TRBD2 (6 bases). Trimming took off 7 bases at V and 3 bases at J, with 15 bases between the two ends. From germline, CDR1 is MNHNY and CDR2 SVGAGI (reference sequence). CDR3 size: 14 residues. CDR3 protein: CASKYDGRKETQYF. The CDR3 coding sequence is TGTGCCAGCAAGTACGACGGGAGAAAAGAGACCCAGTACTTC.

V usage is TRBV12-2 and J usage is TRBJ2-5; TRBD1 is taken as the D call from the table, unchecked against the DNA. The end of the DNA aligns better with TRBJ2-7, so the J call may be wrong. TRBV12-2 is noted as a pseudogene. CDR3 size: 18 residues. CDR3 coding DNA: TGTGCAAGTCGCTTCAGGGGCAGGGAGCCTTACTTGTCCTACGAGCAGTACTTC. Translating gives CASRFRGREPYLSYEQYF.

The chain has TRBV28 and TRBJ2-7, with 10 nucleotides matching TRBD1. CDR1 is MDHEN and CDR2 is SYDVKM in the germline V gene. The V gene end was trimmed by 7 bases and the J gene end by 4 bases; junction bases not matched to a gene: 10. CDR3 length: 15 residues. The CDR3 is CASIPYGTGVYEQYF. The CDR3 region has the DNA TGTGCCAGCATCCCTTACGGGACAGGGGTATACGAGCAGTACTTC.

This chain connects TRBV19 to TRBJ1-1; 7 bases agree with TRBD1. Germline V CDR1 and CDR2: LNHDA, SQIVND (reference sequence). This CDR3 spans 15 amino acids. J gave up 1 base and V 5 bases, and 7 bases lay outside the gene matches. In DNA form, the CDR3 reads TGTGCCAGTAGTTCGACAGGGCATGGGAACACTGAAGCTTTCTTT. Translation gives CASSSTGHGNTEAFF. Drawing the rest from reference TRBV19 and TRBJ1-1, the complete variable domain is DGGITQSPKYLFRKEGQNVTLSCEQNLNHDAMYWYRQDPGQGLRLIYYSQIVNDFQKGDIAEGYSVSREKKESFPLTVTSAQKNPTAFYLCASSSTGHGNTEAFFGQGTRLTVV.

The chain links TRBV6-5 to TRBJ2-7, with 9 bases that match TRBD1. Looked up from germline, CDR1 is MNHEY and CDR2 is SVGAGI. V dropped 5 bases and J dropped 3; count of bases not matched to a gene: 5. This CDR3 spans 14 amino acids. The CDR3 is CASSPGQGYYEQYF. In nucleotides, the CDR3 is TGTGCCAGCAGTCCCGGACAGGGGTACTACGAGCAGTACTTC.

The rearrangement uses TRBV7-2 and TRBJ1-1; D unclear. In germline, CDR1 is SGHTA, CDR2 FQGNSA. This CDR3 region has 14 residues. Trimming shortened V by 7 bases and J by 1 base, and 13 bases separated the two germline ends. CDR3 sequence (DNA): TGTGCCAGCACCTCGGTTAGAAAGAACACTGAAGCTTTCTTT. Its protein is CASTSVRKNTEAFF.

The chain joins TRBV2 to TRBJ2-7; TRBD2 aligns across 14 bases. V lost 6 bases, J lost 5 bases, and 3 bases stayed unmatched. This CDR3 has 14 residues. Germline assignment: CDR1 SNHLY and CDR2 FYNNEI. The CDR3 sequence is CASRGLAGVNEQYF. Written as DNA, the CDR3 is TGTGCCAGCAGGGGACTAGCGGGAGTCAACGAGCAGTACTTC.

V usage is TRBV5-4 and J usage is TRBJ2-5, with 8 nucleotides matching TRBD2. The CDR3 has 15 amino acids. The V gene end was trimmed by 1 base and the J gene end by 1 base; junction bases not matched to a gene: 3. Per the germline V gene, CDR1 is SGHNT and CDR2 is YYREEE (reference sequence). CDR3 amino acids: CASSLSGSPQETQYF. CDR3 sequence (DNA): TGTGCCAGCAGCTTGAGCGGGAGCCCCCAAGAGACCCAGTACTTC.

The chain couples TRBV30 to TRBJ1-4; 9 nucleotides match TRBD1. Germline CDR1 GTSNPN, CDR2 SVGIG (reference sequence). This CDR3 is built from 15 residues. With 5 bases clipped from V and 4 bases from J, the junction kept 8 bases outside the gene matches. The DNA of the CDR3 is TGTGCCTGGGCCCCCGTGGGACAGGGTAATGAAAAACTGTTTTTT. Translation gives CAWAPVGQGNEKLFF.

This chain uses TRBV6-1 with TRBJ2-6; a weak D match, TRBD2 (6 bases). Germline V lookup: CDR1 MNHNS, CDR2 SASEGT. The V end lost 4 bases, the J end lost 0 bases, and 13 bases lay between the germline ends. This CDR3 spans 17 amino acids. For the CDR3, the DNA is TGTGCCAGCAGTGGAGGAGGGGTAAACTCTGGGGCCAACGTCCTGACTTTC. It codes for CASSGGGVNSGANVLTF.

This rearrangement joins TRBV28 to TRBJ1-2, with D unresolved. This CDR3 contains 14 residues. Trimming took 3 bases from V and 5 from J, leaving 13 bases between them. Germline V gene sequence: CDR1 MDHEN, CDR2 SYDVKM. In nucleotides, the CDR3 is TGTGCCAGCAGTTTCATAGGAGGGCGGTATGGCTACACCTTC. Translating gives CASSFIGGRYGYTF.

The chain links TRBV19 to TRBJ2-5; 10 nucleotides align to TRBD1. The CDR3 is 17 amino acids. Germline CDR1 reads LNHDA; CDR2 reads SQIVND (reference sequence). Trimming removed 3 bases from V and 0 bases from J; junction bases left unmatched: 7. For the CDR3, the DNA is TGTGCCAGTAGTATCGAAGGACAGGGGGTAAACCAAGAGACCCAGTACTTC. As protein: CASSIEGQGVNQETQYF. The whole variable domain, filled in from reference TRBV19 and TRBJ2-5, reads DGGITQSPKYLFRKEGQNVTLSCEQNLNHDAMYWYRQDPGQGLRLIYYSQIVNDFQKGDIAEGYSVSREKKESFPLTVTSAQKNPTAFYLCASSIEGQGVNQETQYFGPGTRLLVL.

The genes are TRBV7-9 and TRBJ1-5; 8 bases match TRBD1. Germline V lookup: CDR1 SEHNR, CDR2 FQNEAQ (reference sequence). V gave up 4 bases and J gave up 4 bases; unmatched junction bases: 3. The CDR3 is 14 amino acids. CDR3: CASSSRQGNQPQHF. The CDR3 DNA sequence: TGTGCCAGCAGCTCGAGACAGGGGAATCAGCCCCAGCATTTT.

The CDR3 protein is CASSFLPGLAVSYEQYF. The CDR3 DNA reads TGTGCCAGCAGCTTTCTTCCGGGACTAGCGGTCTCCTACGAGCAGTACTTC. This chain connects TRBV7-2 to TRBJ2-7; 11 bases are shared with TRBD2. Germline CDR1 and CDR2: SGHTA and FQGNSA. There are 17 residues in the CDR3. The V segment lost 3 bases and the J segment 0 bases; nucleotides outside the gene matches: 7.

The rearrangement uses TRBV7-3 and TRBJ2-1, with 7 bases fitting TRBD1. Germline-derived CDR1 and CDR2 are SGHTA and FQGTGA. CDR3 length equals 13 residues. The V segment lost 3 bases and the J segment 6 bases; nucleotides outside the gene matches: 2. The CDR3 here is CASSLGTVNEQFF. CDR3 sequence (DNA): TGTGCCAGCAGCTTGGGGACAGTCAATGAGCAGTTCTTC.

This chain uses TRBV19 with TRBJ2-1, with 10 bases aligning to TRBD1. The CDR3 loop spans 14 amino acids. CDR1 and CDR2 from the germline V gene are LNHDA and SQIVND (reference sequence). The junction had 9 bases not matched to a gene; V was cut back by 7 bases and J by 9 bases. CDR3 region: CASKTDRGTVEQFF. The CDR3, as DNA: TGTGCCAGTAAAACGGACAGGGGGACTGTTGAGCAGTTCTTC. Using reference TRBV19 and TRBJ2-1 for the parts outside the CDR3, the full variable domain is DGGITQSPKYLFRKEGQNVTLSCEQNLNHDAMYWYRQDPGQGLRLIYYSQIVNDFQKGDIAEGYSVSREKKESFPLTVTSAQKNPTAFYLCASKTDRGTVEQFFGPGTRLTVL.

The V gene is TRBV27, the J gene TRBJ2-7, with TRBD2 as a possible D gene (6 bases). Germline-derived CDR1 and CDR2 are MNHEY and SMNVEV (reference sequence). With 6 bases removed from V and 1 base from J, the gap between germline ends came to 19 bases. The CDR3 runs 16 residues. Written as DNA, the CDR3 is TGTGCCAGCAGCCCCCTCGGCGGGACTCAGTCCTACGAGCAGTACTTC. Protein sequence: CASSPLGGTQSYEQYF.

The genes are TRBV10-3 and TRBJ1-6; D is uncertain. Germline values: CDR1 ENHRY, CDR2 SYGVKD. There are 12 residues in the CDR3. V was cut by 2 bases and J by 10 bases, with 6 bases left in between. CDR3 bases: TGTGCCATCAGTGAGGCGGAGTCACCCCTCCACTTT. Its translation is CAISEAESPLHF.

V is TRBV7-3 and J is TRBJ2-6; 8 nucleotides align to TRBD1. V lost 5 bases to trimming and J lost 2 bases; unmatched junction nucleotides: 5. The V gene's germline CDR1 is SGHTA and CDR2 FQGTGA. CDR3 length: 16 residues. This CDR3 reads CASSPGQGAGANVLTF. CDR3 sequence (DNA): TGTGCCAGCAGCCCCGGACAGGGAGCTGGGGCCAACGTCCTGACTTTC.

This chain joins TRBV30 and TRBJ1-4; perhaps TRBD1 as D (5 bases). From germline, CDR1 is GTSNPN and CDR2 SVGIG (reference sequence). The CDR3 extends over 15 amino acids. The V and J ends lost 4 bases and 8 bases respectively, with 20 bases between them. CDR3 in DNA: TGTGCCTGGACCGACTACCGGGGGGGTTTCGAAAAACTGTTTTTT. Its translation is CAWTDYRGGFEKLFF.

V gene TRBV19 combines with J gene TRBJ1-1; D unresolved. The V and J ends lost 3 bases and 2 bases respectively, with 10 bases between them. Germline V gene lookup returns CDR1 LNHDA and CDR2 SQIVND (reference sequence). This CDR3 region has 14 residues. The CDR3 spells CASSIKSGNTEAFF. The CDR3 bases are TGTGCCAGTAGTATTAAAAGCGGTAACACTGAAGCTTTCTTT.

V gene TRBV5-4 combines with J gene TRBJ1-3; weak D call: TRBD1 (6 bases). Trimming cost V 4 bases and J 5 bases, with 13 bases left between them. The CDR3 loop spans 14 amino acids. Per germline, CDR1 SGHNT and CDR2 YYREEE (reference sequence). The CDR3 nucleotides read TGTGCCAGCAGCCTAGGCAGGGGACGAAACACCATATATTTT. It codes for CASSLGRGRNTIYF.

The rearrangement links TRBV2 to TRBJ1-1; 7 nucleotides align to TRBD1. V lost 4 bases and J lost 4; bases outside the gene matches: 12. This CDR3 has 16 amino acids. Germline CDR1 SNHLY, CDR2 FYNNEI. This chain's CDR3 is CASSGYWKGAGTEAFF. CDR3 nucleotide sequence: TGTGCCAGCAGTGGGTACTGGAAGGGGGCAGGCACTGAAGCTTTCTTT.

The genes are TRBV10-3 and TRBJ1-1; 7 nucleotides agree with TRBD1. The germline V gene encodes CDR1 ENHRY and CDR2 SYGVKD. The CDR3 is made up of 14 amino acids. Trimming removed 3 bases from V and 5 bases from J; junction bases left unmatched: 6. The CDR3 DNA reads TGTGCCATCAGTGAAAGGGGGCCCGAGACTGAAGCTTTCTTT. It codes for CAISERGPETEAFF.

V is TRBV28 and J is TRBJ1-1; maybe TRBD1 (6 bases). Germline CDR1 MDHEN, CDR2 SYDVKM. V was cut by 3 bases and J by 2 bases, with 10 bases left in between. The CDR3 contains 14 residues. The CDR3 loop is CASSFGQPNTEAFF. The DNA of the CDR3 is TGTGCCAGCAGTTTTGGACAGCCAAACACTGAAGCTTTCTTT.